This T cell receptor (beta chain) was obtained from a study of blood T cells in healthy people across ages. This clonotype came up many times. Primed by a sample-barcoded 5' primer and a J-beta primer mix, a second PCR proceeded for about 6 to 11 cycles. TCRdb re-derived calls from the 5' RACE reads in MiXCR, one entry per CDR3 protein. Of 910,000 or so distinct CDR3 sequences in the sample, roughly half were seen once. This CDR3 region has 15 residues. The V gene lost 2 bases and the J gene lost 0 bases, with 5 bases spanning the gap. Per the germline V gene, CDR1 is MNHEY and CDR2 is SVGAGI. Sequenced sample: blood. J is TRBJ2-6 and V is TRBV6-5; D is ambiguous. The clonotype originates from a woman aged 60-75 years in good health. CDR3 loop: CASSYPDSGANVLTF. For the CDR3, the DNA is TGTGCCAGCAGTTACCCCGACTCTGGGGCCAACGTCCTGACTTTC.